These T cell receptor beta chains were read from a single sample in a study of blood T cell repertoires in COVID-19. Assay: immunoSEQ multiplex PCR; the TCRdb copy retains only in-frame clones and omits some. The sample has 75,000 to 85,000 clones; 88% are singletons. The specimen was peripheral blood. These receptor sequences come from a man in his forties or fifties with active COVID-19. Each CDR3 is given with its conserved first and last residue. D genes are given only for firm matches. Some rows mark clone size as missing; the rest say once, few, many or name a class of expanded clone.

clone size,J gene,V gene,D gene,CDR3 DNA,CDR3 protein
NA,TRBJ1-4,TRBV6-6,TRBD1,TGTGCCAGCAGGACAGGGGATGGCCCAACTAATGAAAAACTGTTTTTT,CASRTGDGPTNEKLFF
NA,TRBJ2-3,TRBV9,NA,TGTGCCAGCAGCGTAGGGGCACCGAGCACAGATACGCAGTATTTT,CASSVGAPSTDTQYF
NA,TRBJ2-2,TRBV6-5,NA,TGTGCCAGCATCTCTACTAGCCATTCTACCGGGGAGCTGTTTTTT,CASISTSHSTGELFF
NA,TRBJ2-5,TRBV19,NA,TGTGCCAGTAGCCCATTGGGGGGGACAGGCCGAGGGGAGACCCAGTACTTC,CASSPLGGTGRGETQYF
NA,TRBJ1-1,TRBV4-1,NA,TGCGCCAGCAGCCAAGTTTCGGGAACTGAAGCTTTCTTT,CASSQVSGTEAFF
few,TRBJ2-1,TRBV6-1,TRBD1,TGTGCCAGCAGTGAGTTCAAGGGGGCGGCCTACAATGAGCAGTTCTTC,CASSEFKGAAYNEQFF
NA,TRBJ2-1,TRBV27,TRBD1,TGTGCCAGCAGTTCAGGGACAGTATACAATGAGCAGTTCTTC,CASSSGTVYNEQFF
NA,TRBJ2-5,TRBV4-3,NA,TGCGCCAGCAGCCAGGTCCTGGGGGGGACCCAGTACTTC,CASSQVLGGTQYF
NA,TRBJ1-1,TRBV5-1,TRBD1,TGCGCCAGCAGCCACCGGACAGGGGGAGACACTGAAGCTTTCTTT,CASSHRTGGDTEAFF
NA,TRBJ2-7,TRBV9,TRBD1,TGTGCCAGCAGCCCACCGACAGGGCCCTACGAGCAGTACTTC,CASSPPTGPYEQYF
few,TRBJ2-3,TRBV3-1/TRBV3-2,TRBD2,TGTGCCAGCAGCCCTACTAGCGGGAGCACAGATACGCAGTATTTT,CASSPTSGSTDTQYF
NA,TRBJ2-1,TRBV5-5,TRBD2,TGTGCCAGCAGCTTGGCCCCGGTGACTAGCGGGACCTACAATGAGCAGTTCTTC,CASSLAPVTSGTYNEQFF
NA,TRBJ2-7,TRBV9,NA,TGTGCCAGCAGCGTAGCGCAGGACAACTACGAGCAGTACTTC,CASSVAQDNYEQYF
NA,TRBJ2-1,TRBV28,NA,TGTGCCAGCAGTTACTCTATCTATGAGCAGTTCTTC,CASSYSIYEQFF
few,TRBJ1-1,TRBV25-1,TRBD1,TGTGCCAGCAGTGATCGAGAACGACAGGGGGGAGCTTTCTTT,CASSDRERQGGAFF
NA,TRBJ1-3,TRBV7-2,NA,TGTGCCAGCAGCTTAGTCGGCGGCCGCTCTGGAAACACCATATATTTT,CASSLVGGRSGNTIYF
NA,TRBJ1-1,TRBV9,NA,TGTGCCAGCAGCGCGGACATTAACACTGAAGCTTTCTTT,CASSADINTEAFF
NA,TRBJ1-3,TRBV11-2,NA,TGTGCCAGCAGCTTGGAAACAGGATCTGGAAACACCATATATTTT,CASSLETGSGNTIYF
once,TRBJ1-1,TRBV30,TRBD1,TGTGCCTGGAGTGTCTTACAGGGGGCAGGGGAAGCTTTCTTT,CAWSVLQGAGEAFF
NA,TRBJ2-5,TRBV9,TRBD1,TGTGCCAGCAGCGTCGGACAGGGTATTGAGACCCAGTACTTC,CASSVGQGIETQYF
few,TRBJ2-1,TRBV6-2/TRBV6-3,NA,TGTGCCAGCAGTTACGTCCGGGAACCCTACAATGAGCAGTTCTTC,CASSYVREPYNEQFF
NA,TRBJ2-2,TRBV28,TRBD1,TGTGCCAGCAGTTTACGGACAGGCGGCCACACCGGGGAGCTGTTTTTT,CASSLRTGGHTGELFF
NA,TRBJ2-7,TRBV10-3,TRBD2,TGTGCCATCAGTGTGACTAGCGGGAGCCACGAGCAGTACTTC,CAISVTSGSHEQYF
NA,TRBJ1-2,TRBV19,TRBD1,TGTGCCAGTAGTACCATCACCGGGACAGAGGCCTTC,CASSTITGTEAF
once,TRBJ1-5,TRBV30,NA,TGTGCCTGGTCAGTTCCCGAGGGCAATCAGCCCCAGCATTTT,CAWSVPEGNQPQHF
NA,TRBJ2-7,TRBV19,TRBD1,TGTGCCAGTTCCGGGACAGCCTCCTACGAGCAGTACTTC,CASSGTASYEQYF
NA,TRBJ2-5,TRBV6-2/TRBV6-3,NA,TGTGCCAGCAGTTGGGCGGAGACCCAGTACTTC,CASSWAETQYF
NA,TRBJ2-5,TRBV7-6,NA,TGTGCCAGCAGCCCAGTCCCACAAGAGACCCAGTACTTC,CASSPVPQETQYF
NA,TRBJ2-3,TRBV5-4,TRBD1,TGTGCCAGCAGCCCCGGGACAGGGGGCGGCACAGATACGCAGTATTTT,CASSPGTGGGTDTQYF
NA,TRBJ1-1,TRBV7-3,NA,TGTGCCAGCAGCTTAAAGCCCGACACTGAAGCTTTCTTT,CASSLKPDTEAFF
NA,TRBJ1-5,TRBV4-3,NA,TGCGCCAGCAGCCAAGTAGTCAATCAGCCCCAGCATTTT,CASSQVVNQPQHF
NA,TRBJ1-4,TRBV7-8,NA,TGTGCCAGCAGCTACATTCCCAGGGTTACTAATGAAAAACTGTTTTTT,CASSYIPRVTNEKLFF
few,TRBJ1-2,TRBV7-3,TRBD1,TGTGCCAGCAGCTTAACGTTGGACAGGGGGCGTGGTGGCTACACCTTC,CASSLTLDRGRGGYTF
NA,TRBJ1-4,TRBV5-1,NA,TGCGCCAGCAGGGTCAACTCCTTGTCTAATGAAAAACTGTTTTTT,CASRVNSLSNEKLFF
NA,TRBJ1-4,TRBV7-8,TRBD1,TGTGCCAGCAGCTCCCGGACAGGGGCTAATGAAAAACTGTTTTTT,CASSSRTGANEKLFF
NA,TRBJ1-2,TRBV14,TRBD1,TGTGCCAGCAGCCGGACAGGTCGTTATGGCTACACCTTC,CASSRTGRYGYTF
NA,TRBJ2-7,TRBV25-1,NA,TGTGCCAGCAGTGACAGGGAGGACTTCCAGTACGAGCAGTACTTC,CASSDREDFQYEQYF
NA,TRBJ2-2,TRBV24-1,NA,TGTGCCGCTCGGGGTCCCGGGAACACCGGGGAGCTGTTTTTT,CAARGPGNTGELFF
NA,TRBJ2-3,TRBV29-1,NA,TGCAGCGTTGTCGGATCCAGCCAGGGCACAGATACGCAGTATTTT,CSVVGSSQGTDTQYF
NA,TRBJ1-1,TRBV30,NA,TGTGCCTGGAGTCTTCCAGGTAACACTGAAGCTTTCTTT,CAWSLPGNTEAFF
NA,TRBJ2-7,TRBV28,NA,TGTGCCAGCAAGGGGTTCGTTCGCTACGAGCAGTACTTC,CASKGFVRYEQYF
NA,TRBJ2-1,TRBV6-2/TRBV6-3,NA,TGTGCCAGCACCCCTGACGGGGTTGAGCAGTTCTTC,CASTPDGVEQFF
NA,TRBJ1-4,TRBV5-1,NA,TGCGCCAGCAGCTTTGGACCCGCAGGGGAAGAAAAACTGTTTTTT,CASSFGPAGEEKLFF